Below, 3 T cell receptor beta chains from the same sample are listed, as sequenced in a study of cytomegalovirus exposure and HLA in healthy donors. The PCR made use of 60 Vbeta and 13 Jbeta primers. TCRdb's copy holds only in-frame clones and misses some; the assay was immunoSEQ multiplex PCR. The table records 100,000 or so clones, 60% to 85% of them present only once. The material sequenced was PBMCs. These receptors all stem from a man in his forties or fifties in good health and CMV-seronegative.

This clone was recorded only once. This chain joins TRBV5-4 and TRBJ2-7; D may be TRBD1 (6 bases). This CDR3 is built from 14 residues. V was trimmed by 4 bases and J by 3 bases, leaving 14 bases between them. Germline loops: CDR1 SGHNT, CDR2 YYREEE (reference sequence). The CDR3 DNA sequence: TGTGCCAGCAGCCATGGGGGCAGAAACTACGAGCAGTACTTC. Its protein is CASSHGGRNYEQYF.

The chain uses TRBV19 and TRBJ1-3; D unresolved. Looked up from germline, CDR1 is LNHDA and CDR2 is SQIVND (reference sequence). V was trimmed by 3 bases and J by 1 base, leaving 10 bases between them. CDR3 length: 15 residues. CDR3 region: CASSIPRPSGNTIYF. The CDR3 region has the DNA TGTGCCAGTAGTATCCCCAGGCCGTCTGGAAACACCATATATTTT.

The rearrangement uses TRBV7-6 and TRBJ2-7, with 8 bases that match TRBD2. The ends lost 5 bases at V and 3 bases at J; junction bases unmatched: 6. The CDR3 runs to 14 residues. Germline V gene sequence: CDR1 SGHVS, CDR2 FNYEAQ. This chain's CDR3 is CASSLSGTGYEQYF. For the CDR3, the DNA is TGTGCCAGCAGCCTTAGCGGGACCGGCTACGAGCAGTACTTC.